This T cell receptor beta chain is drawn from a study of Ad26.COV2.S vaccination and SARS-CoV-2 variants. Study findings and constraints: Individuals receiving vaccine had higher spike-specific TCR breadth than placebo recipients did.

Germline loops: CDR1 MNHEY, CDR2 SMNVEV (reference sequence). CDR3 length: 16 amino acids. After removal of 4 bases from V and 7 bases from J, the junction contained 9 bases not matched to a gene. Of note for this clone: Its antigen remains unknown.

Libraries were prepared by immunoSEQ multiplex PCR; TCRdb keeps only in-frame clonotypes and omits some of them. The sample has approximately 90,000 clones; roughly 84% are singletons. Sequencing was performed on peripheral blood, taken after recovery from COVID-19. V gene TRBV27 combines with J gene TRBJ2-1; 11 bases line up with TRBD2. This clonotype was obtained from a human donor who had recovered from COVID-19. The DNA of the CDR3 is TGTGCCAGCAGTTCCTCTAGCGGGAGGAGGGGTAATGAGCAGTTCTTC. Encoded protein: CASSSSSGRRGNEQFF.